This T cell receptor beta chain was sequenced in a study of blood T cells in healthy people across ages. As for the study in general: About one barcoded beta molecule was captured per two T cells (by template switching).

Germline V gives CDR1 MNHEY, CDR2 SVGAGI. Trimming took 2 bases from V and 7 from J, leaving 12 bases between them. CDR3 length equals 13 residues. A J-beta primer mix and a sample-barcoded 5' primer were used in a second PCR of about 6 to 12 cycles. Each CDR3 protein is one row after TCRdb ran MiXCR on the 5' RACE reads. Of over 500,000 distinct CDR3 sequences in the sample, about 50% were seen once. Worth noting for this clonotype: Given a much more abundant clone one base away, this may be a read error.

The receptor was derived from a woman of 80 years or more in good health. The sequenced sample was blood. This chain connects TRBV6-5 to TRBJ2-7; D is unclear. The CDR3 sequence is CASSYTVNNEQYF. The CDR3 DNA is TGTGCCAGCAGTTACACGGTAAACAATGAGCAGTACTTC.